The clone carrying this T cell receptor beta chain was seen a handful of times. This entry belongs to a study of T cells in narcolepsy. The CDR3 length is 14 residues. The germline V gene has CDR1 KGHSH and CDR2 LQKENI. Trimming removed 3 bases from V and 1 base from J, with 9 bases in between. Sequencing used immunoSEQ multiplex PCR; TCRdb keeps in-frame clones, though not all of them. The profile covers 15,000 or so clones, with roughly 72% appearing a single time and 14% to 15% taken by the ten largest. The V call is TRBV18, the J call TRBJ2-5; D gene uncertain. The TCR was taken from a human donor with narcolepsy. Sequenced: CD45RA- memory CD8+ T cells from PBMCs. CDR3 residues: CASSPTTGQETQYF. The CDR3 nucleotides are TGTGCCAGCTCACCGACAACGGGCCAAGAGACCCAGTACTTC.